This entry lists 4 T cell receptor beta chains sequenced from one sample in a study of siplizumab effects on memory and regulatory T cells. Generated by immunoSEQ multiplex PCR, the TCRdb table keeps only in-frame clones and is missing some. The data contain roughly 100,000 clones, under 95% of them seen just once; the ten biggest clones take up approximately 0.32%. The sequenced material came from CD4+ T cells sorted from blood. Receptors originate from a human donor in good health.

This clone was recorded once. V and J are TRBV6-5 and TRBJ1-1; D is perhaps TRBD1 (6 bases). The CDR3 is 16 amino acids. V lost 2 bases, J lost 1 base, and 14 bases lay in between. Germline V lookup: CDR1 MNHEY, CDR2 SVGAGI. The CDR3 reads CASSYLTGRGNTEAFF. The CDR3 nucleotides are TGTGCCAGCAGTTACCTGACAGGCCGCGGGAACACTGAAGCTTTCTTT.

The rearrangement joins TRBV9 to TRBJ1-1; a possible D gene is TRBD1 (6 bases). The germline gives CDR1 SGDLS, CDR2 YYNGEE. V was pared by 2 bases and J by 4 bases, with 12 bases between. The CDR3 has 14 amino acids. CDR3 nucleotide sequence: TGTGCCAGCAGCGTTCGACAGGCGAGCACTGAAGCTTTCTTT. Protein sequence: CASSVRQASTEAFF.

The rearrangement links TRBV30 to TRBJ1-2; TRBD1 might be the D (6 bases). The germline CDR1 and CDR2 sequences are GTSNPN and SVGIG (reference sequence). The CDR3 runs 13 residues. Trimming removed 2 bases from V and 8 bases from J, with 15 bases in between. Here the CDR3 DNA reads TGTGCCTGGAGTAGGGGGGAATTTCGGGGCTACACCTTC. It codes for CAWSRGEFRGYTF.

The chain combines TRBV5-1 with TRBJ2-5; 11 positions match TRBD2. The CDR3 runs 16 residues. Trimming took 0 bases from V and 2 from J; bases not matched to a gene: 3. Per the germline V gene, CDR1 is SGHRS and CDR2 is YFSETQ. CDR3: CASSLEPSGGQETQYF. Here the CDR3 DNA reads TGCGCCAGCAGCTTGGAGCCTAGCGGGGGGCAAGAGACCCAGTACTTC.